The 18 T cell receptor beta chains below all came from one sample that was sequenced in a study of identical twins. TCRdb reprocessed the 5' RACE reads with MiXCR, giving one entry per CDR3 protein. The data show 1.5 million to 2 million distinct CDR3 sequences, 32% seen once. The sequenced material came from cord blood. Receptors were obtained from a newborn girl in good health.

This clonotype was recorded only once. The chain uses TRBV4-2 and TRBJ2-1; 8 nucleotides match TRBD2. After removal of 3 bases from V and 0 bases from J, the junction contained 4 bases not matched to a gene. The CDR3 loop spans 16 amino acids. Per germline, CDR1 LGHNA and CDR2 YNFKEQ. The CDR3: CASSHGGTSSYNEQFF. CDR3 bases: TGTGCCAGCAGCCATGGCGGGACTAGCTCCTACAATGAGCAGTTCTTC.

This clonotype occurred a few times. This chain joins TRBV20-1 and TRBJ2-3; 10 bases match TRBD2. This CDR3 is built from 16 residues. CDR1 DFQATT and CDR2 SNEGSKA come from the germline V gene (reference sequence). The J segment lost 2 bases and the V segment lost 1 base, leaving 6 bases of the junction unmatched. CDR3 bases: TGCAGTGCTAGAGCTAGCGGGAGACCCCACACAGATACGCAGTATTTT. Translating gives CSARASGRPHTDTQYF.

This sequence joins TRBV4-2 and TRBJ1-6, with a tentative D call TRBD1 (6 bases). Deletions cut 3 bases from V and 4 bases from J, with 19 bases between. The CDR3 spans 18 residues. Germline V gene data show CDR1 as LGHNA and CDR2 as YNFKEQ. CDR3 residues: CASSQRAQGGGYNSPLHF. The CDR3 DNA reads TGTGCCAGCAGCCAGAGAGCACAGGGAGGAGGTTATAATTCACCCCTCCACTTT.

Here the CDR3 DNA reads TGTGCCAGCAGCCACACCGGGACCTCCTACAATGAGCAGTTCTTC. It specifies CASSHTGTSYNEQFF. V gene TRBV3-1 combines with J gene TRBJ2-1; D is tentatively TRBD1 or TRBD2 (5 bases each). The length of the CDR3 is 15 residues. V gave up 3 bases and J gave up 0 bases, with 9 bases separating them. Germline V gives CDR1 LGHDT, CDR2 YNNKEL (reference sequence).

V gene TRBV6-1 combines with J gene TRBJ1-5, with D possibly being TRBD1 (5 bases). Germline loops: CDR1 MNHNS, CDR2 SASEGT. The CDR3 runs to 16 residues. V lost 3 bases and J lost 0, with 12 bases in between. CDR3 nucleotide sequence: TGTGCCAGCAGTGAGTACCGGGGACCTAGCAATCAGCCCCAGCATTTT. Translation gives CASSEYRGPSNQPQHF.

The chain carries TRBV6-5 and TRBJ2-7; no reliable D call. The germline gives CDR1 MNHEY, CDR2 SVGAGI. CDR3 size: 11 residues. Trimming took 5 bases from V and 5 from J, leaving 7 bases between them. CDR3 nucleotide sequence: TGTGCCAGCAGTAAGATGGACGAGCAGTACTTC. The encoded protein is CASSKMDEQYF.

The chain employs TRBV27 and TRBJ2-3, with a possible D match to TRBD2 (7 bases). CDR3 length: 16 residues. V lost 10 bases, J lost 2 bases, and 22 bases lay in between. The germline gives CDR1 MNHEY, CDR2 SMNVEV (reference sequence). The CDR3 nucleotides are TGTGCCACCCTACCTACCGCGGGGGCGCACACAGATACGCAGTATTTT. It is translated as CATLPTAGAHTDTQYF.

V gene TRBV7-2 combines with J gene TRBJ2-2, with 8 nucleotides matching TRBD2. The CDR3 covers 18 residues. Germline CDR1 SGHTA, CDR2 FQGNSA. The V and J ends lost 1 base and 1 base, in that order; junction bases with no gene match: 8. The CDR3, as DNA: TGTGCCAGCAGCTTAGTAGGGGGGACTAGGCGGAACACCGGGGAGCTGTTTTTT. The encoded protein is CASSLVGGTRRNTGELFF.

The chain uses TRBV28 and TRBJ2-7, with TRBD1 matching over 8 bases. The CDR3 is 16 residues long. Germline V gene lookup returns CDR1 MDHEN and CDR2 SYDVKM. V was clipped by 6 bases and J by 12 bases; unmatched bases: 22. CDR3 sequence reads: CASSLQPQGVLNIRYF. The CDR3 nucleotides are TGTGCCAGCAGCTTACAACCACAGGGGGTGTTAAACATTCGGTACTTC.

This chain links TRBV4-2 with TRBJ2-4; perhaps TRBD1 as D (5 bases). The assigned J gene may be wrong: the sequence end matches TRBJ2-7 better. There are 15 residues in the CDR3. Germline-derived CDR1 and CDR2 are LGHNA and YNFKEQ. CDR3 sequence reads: CASSQDKRRADEQYF. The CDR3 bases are TGTGCCAGCAGCCAAGATAAGCGCAGGGCGGACGAGCAGTACTTC.

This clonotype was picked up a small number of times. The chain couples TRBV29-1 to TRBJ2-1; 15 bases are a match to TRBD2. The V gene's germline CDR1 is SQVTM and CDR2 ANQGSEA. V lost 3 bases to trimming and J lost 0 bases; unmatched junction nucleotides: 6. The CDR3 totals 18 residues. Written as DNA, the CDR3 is TGCAGCGTTGATCCGGGACTAGCGGGAGGACTCTCCTACAATGAGCAGTTCTTC. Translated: CSVDPGLAGGLSYNEQFF.

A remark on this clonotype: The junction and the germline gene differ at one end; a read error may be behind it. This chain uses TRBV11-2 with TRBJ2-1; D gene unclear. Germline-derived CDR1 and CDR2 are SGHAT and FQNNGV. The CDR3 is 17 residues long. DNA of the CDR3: TGTGCTAGCAGCCCAAGCGTGGGTGATAGCTCCTACAATGAGCAGTTCTTC. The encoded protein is CASSPSVGDSSYNEQFF.

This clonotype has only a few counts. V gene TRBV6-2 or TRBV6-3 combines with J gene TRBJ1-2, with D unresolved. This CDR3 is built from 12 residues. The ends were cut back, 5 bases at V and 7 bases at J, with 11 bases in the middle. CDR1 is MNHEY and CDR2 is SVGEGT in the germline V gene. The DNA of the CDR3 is TGTGCCAGCAGTCGAATCCTCGGTGGCTACACCTTC. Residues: CASSRILGGYTF.

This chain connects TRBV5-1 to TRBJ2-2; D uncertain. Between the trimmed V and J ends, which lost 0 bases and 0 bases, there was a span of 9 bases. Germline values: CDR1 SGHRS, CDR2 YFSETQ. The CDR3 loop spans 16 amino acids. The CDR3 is CASSLAWITNTGELFF. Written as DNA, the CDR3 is TGCGCCAGCAGCTTGGCCTGGATTACGAACACCGGGGAGCTGTTTTTT.

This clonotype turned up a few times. CDR3 protein: CAISERTDSTDTQYF. In nucleotides, the CDR3 is TGTGCCATCAGTGAGAGGACGGACAGCACAGATACGCAGTATTTT. The V gene is TRBV10-3, the J gene TRBJ2-3, with D hard to call. The germline CDR1 and CDR2 sequences are ENHRY and SYGVKD. Trimming cost V 2 bases and J 0 bases, with 9 bases left between them. The CDR3 extends over 15 amino acids.

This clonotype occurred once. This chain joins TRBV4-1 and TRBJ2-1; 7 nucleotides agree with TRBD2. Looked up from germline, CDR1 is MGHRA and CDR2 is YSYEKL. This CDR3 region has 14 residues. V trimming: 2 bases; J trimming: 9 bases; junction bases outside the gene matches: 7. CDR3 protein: CASSQPSGGSEQFF. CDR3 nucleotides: TGCGCCAGCAGCCAACCTTCTGGCGGGAGTGAGCAGTTCTTC.

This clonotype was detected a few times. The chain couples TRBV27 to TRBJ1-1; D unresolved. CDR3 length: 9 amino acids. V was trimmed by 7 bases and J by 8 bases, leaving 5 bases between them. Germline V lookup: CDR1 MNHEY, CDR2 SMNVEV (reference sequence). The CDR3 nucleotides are TGTGCCAGCACCCTCGAAGCTTTCTTT. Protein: CASTLEAFF.

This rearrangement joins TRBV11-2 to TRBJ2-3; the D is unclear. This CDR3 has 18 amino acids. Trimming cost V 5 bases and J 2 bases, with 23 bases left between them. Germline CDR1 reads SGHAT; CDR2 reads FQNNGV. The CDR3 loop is CASSASREASPFTDTQYF. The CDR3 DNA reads TGTGCCAGCAGCGCTAGTCGAGAGGCCTCGCCGTTCACAGATACGCAGTATTTT.